These 26 T cell receptor beta chains were all obtained from the same sample, sequenced in a study of response to subunit inactivated influenza vaccine. TCRdb independently ran MiXCR on the RT-PCR reads; one entry per CDR3 protein. The data contain 500,000 or so distinct CDR3 sequences, 15% to 20% of them singletons. The sample in question was CD4+ T cells sorted from PBMCs, obtained approximately 25 months after vaccination. All receptors come from a man between 50 and 69 years old who received an inactivated influenza vaccine.

J is TRBJ2-1 and V is TRBV9, with D unresolved. The CDR3 has 15 amino acids. With 0 bases removed from V and 6 bases from J, the gap between germline ends came to 13 bases. Germline values: CDR1 SGDLS, CDR2 YYNGEE. CDR3 loop: CASSVDLGFSNEQFF. DNA of the CDR3: TGTGCCAGCAGCGTAGACCTTGGCTTCTCCAATGAGCAGTTCTTC.

V gene TRBV7-2 combines with J gene TRBJ2-5; the D is unclear. Trimming cost V 5 bases and J 5 bases, with 12 bases left between them. In germline, CDR1 is SGHTA, CDR2 FQGNSA. The CDR3 totals 13 residues. CDR3 region: CASSIQARETQYF. The CDR3 nucleotides read TGTGCCAGCAGCATCCAAGCGCGGGAGACCCAGTACTTC. The whole variable domain, remainder taken from reference TRBV7-2 and TRBJ2-5, is GAGVSQSPSNKVTEKGKDVELRCDPISGHTALYWYRQSLGQGLEFLIYFQGNSAPDKSGLPSDRFSAERTGGSVSTLTIQRTQQEDSAVYLCASSIQARETQYFGPGTRLLVL.

The chain uses TRBV9 and TRBJ2-1, with 8 bases that match TRBD1. This CDR3 region has 16 residues. With V trimmed by 0 bases and J by 7 bases, 9 bases remained unmatched. Germline V gene data show CDR1 as SGDLS and CDR2 as YYNGEE. CDR3 sequence: CASSVGQRTGQNEQFF. In DNA, the CDR3 is TGTGCCAGCAGCGTAGGCCAGCGGACAGGGCAGAATGAGCAGTTCTTC.

This clonotype appeared many times. The CDR3 nucleotides are TGTGCCAGCAGCTTGACCGGGACTTACCAAGAGACCCAGTACTTC. The encoded protein is CASSLTGTYQETQYF. The chain carries TRBV7-3 and TRBJ2-5; a weak D match, TRBD2 (6 bases). Trimming removed 3 bases from V and 0 bases from J, with 11 bases in between. The germline gives CDR1 SGHTA, CDR2 FQGTGA. This CDR3 is built from 15 residues.

V usage is TRBV7-9 and J usage is TRBJ1-1; no definite D call. This CDR3 is built from 17 residues. Per the germline V gene, CDR1 is SEHNR and CDR2 is FQNEAQ (reference sequence). V was pared by 1 base and J by 6 bases, with 21 bases between. CDR3 DNA: TGTGCCAGCAGCTTAGGGCAAATTTTAGCGAGGGATTCTGAAGCTTTCTTT. It yields the protein CASSLGQILARDSEAFF.

The rearrangement uses TRBV30 and TRBJ1-5, with 8 bases lining up with TRBD1. In germline, CDR1 is GTSNPN, CDR2 SVGIG (reference sequence). The V segment lost 2 bases and the J segment 6 bases; nucleotides outside the gene matches: 9. CDR3 length: 15 amino acids. This CDR3 reads CAWSSYSGGTQPQHF. The CDR3 bases are TGTGCCTGGAGTTCCTACTCAGGGGGCACTCAGCCCCAGCATTTT.

This clonotype was detected many times. This chain joins TRBV7-6 and TRBJ1-3, with D uncertain. V was clipped by 2 bases and J by 0 bases, with 11 bases between them. The CDR3 covers 16 residues. Germline CDR1 and CDR2: SGHVS and FNYEAQ. CDR3 DNA: TGTGCCAGCAGCTTATCCCCGGGCCTCTCTGGAAACACCATATATTTT. Protein: CASSLSPGLSGNTIYF.

This clonotype was seen ten or more times. The chain combines TRBV5-1 with TRBJ2-1; D is undetermined. The CDR3 totals 12 residues. V was trimmed by 3 bases and J by 10 bases, leaving 11 bases between them. Germline CDR1 is SGHRS and CDR2 is YFSETQ. The CDR3 spells CASSSLTAEQFF. DNA of the CDR3: TGCGCCAGCAGCTCCCTTACGGCCGAGCAGTTCTTC.

The table lists this clonotype with many counts. The chain carries TRBV12-3 or TRBV12-4 and TRBJ2-3; the D gene is possibly TRBD2 (6 bases). The germline V and J ends were trimmed by 5 bases and 0 bases, with 15 bases remaining between them. The CDR3 spans 16 residues. Written as DNA, the CDR3 is TGTGCCAGCAGTCAGAGTTGGCGGGGCAGCACAGATACGCAGTATTTT. Protein: CASSQSWRGSTDTQYF.

The J gene is TRBJ2-7, the V gene TRBV20-1, with D tentatively TRBD1 (5 bases). CDR1 is DFQATT, CDR2 SNEGSKA, per germline (reference sequence). V lost 3 bases, J lost 0 bases, and 6 bases lay in between. The CDR3 covers 12 residues. The CDR3 reads CSARTASYEQYF. CDR3 sequence (DNA): TGCAGTGCTAGGACAGCCTCCTACGAGCAGTACTTC.

This clonotype was detected only a few times. This chain's CDR3 is CASSLTGVDYNEQFF. CDR3 bases: TGTGCCAGCAGTCTCACAGGGGTCGACTACAATGAGCAGTTCTTC. The chain has TRBV6-4 and TRBJ2-1; 7 bases align to TRBD1. The CDR3 length is 15 residues. Trimming cost V 5 bases and J 3 bases; bases outside gene matches: 7. Per germline, CDR1 MRHNA and CDR2 SNTAGT.

The chain has TRBV20-1 and TRBJ2-5, with 16 bases aligning to TRBD2. The CDR3 is made up of 15 amino acids. J was trimmed by 6 bases and V by 5 bases; bases with no gene match: 6. Germline CDR1 and CDR2: DFQATT and SNEGSKA (reference sequence). The DNA for the CDR3 is TGCAGTGCTGGGACTAGCGGGAGGGCCAAGAAGACCCAGTACTTC. Translated: CSAGTSGRAKKTQYF.

This clonotype occurred a few times. The gene calls are TRBV7-2 and TRBJ2-1, with D hard to call. V was cut by 2 bases and J by 5 bases, with 7 bases left in between. Germline CDR1 SGHTA, CDR2 FQGNSA. The CDR3 runs 13 residues. CDR3 nucleotide sequence: TGTGCCAGCAGCTTAACAAGTCACAATGAGCAGTTCTTC. The encoded protein is CASSLTSHNEQFF.

In this sample, this clonotype turned up many times. The gene calls are TRBV29-1 and TRBJ2-3, with 9 bases matching TRBD2. The CDR3 runs 13 residues. The trim removed 7 bases at V and 6 bases at J, leaving 8 bases unmatched. Looked up from germline, CDR1 is SQVTM and CDR2 is ANQGSEA. The CDR3: CSGKQAGGDTQYF. The DNA for the CDR3 is TGCAGCGGGAAGCAAGCGGGGGGCGATACGCAGTATTTT.

This clonotype was counted ten times or more. V is TRBV4-3 and J is TRBJ2-5; TRBD2 matches at 7 bases. CDR3 size: 15 residues. CDR1 and CDR2 (germline): LGHNA, YSLEER. V lost 3 bases and J lost 2; bases outside the gene matches: 6. Written as DNA, the CDR3 is TGCGCCAGCAGCCAGGGGGGGTTACCGCAAGAGACCCAGTACTTC. Its translation: CASSQGGLPQETQYF.

This clonotype has just a few counts. The chain has TRBV27 and TRBJ2-3; D not resolved. The CDR3 spans 15 residues. V lost 2 bases and J 1 base, leaving 10 bases between the germline ends. Germline CDR1 MNHEY, CDR2 SMNVEV (reference sequence). The CDR3 loop reads CASSLRTERTDTQYF. CDR3 nucleotide sequence: TGTGCCAGCAGTTTAAGGACGGAACGCACAGATACGCAGTATTTT.

The chain carries TRBV20-1 and TRBJ2-2; 9 nucleotides match TRBD2. Per germline, CDR1 DFQATT and CDR2 SNEGSKA (reference sequence). The CDR3 spans 15 residues. The ends lost 3 bases at V and 0 bases at J; junction bases unmatched: 2. The CDR3 here is CSARRGGANTGELFF. The CDR3 nucleotides are TGCAGTGCTAGGCGCGGGGGGGCGAACACCGGGGAGCTGTTTTTT.

In its sample, this clonotype was seen many times. The V gene is TRBV30, the J gene TRBJ2-3; D gene uncertain. Per germline, CDR1 GTSNPN and CDR2 SVGIG (reference sequence). V lost 0 bases to trimming and J lost 1 base, with 5 bases between them. The CDR3 covers 13 residues. CDR3 sequence: CAWSVKGTDTQYF. DNA of the CDR3: TGTGCCTGGAGTGTAAAGGGCACAGATACGCAGTATTTT.

There are many counts of this clonotype. The V call is TRBV14, the J call TRBJ2-1, with TRBD2 matching over 11 bases. With 4 bases clipped from V and 4 bases from J, the junction kept 0 bases outside the gene matches. Germline-derived CDR1 and CDR2 are SGHDN and FVKESK. The CDR3 is made up of 14 amino acids. The CDR3 bases are TGTGCCAGCAGCCGGACTAGCGGGTACAATGAGCAGTTCTTC. This codes for CASSRTSGYNEQFF.

This clonotype was picked up many times. This chain links TRBV4-3 with TRBJ2-3; D is perhaps TRBD2 (5 bases). This CDR3 is 14 amino acids long. The V gene lost 0 bases and the J gene lost 1 base, with 5 bases spanning the gap. Germline assignment: CDR1 LGHNA and CDR2 YSLEER. The chain's CDR3 is CASSQERGTDTQYF. Here the CDR3 DNA reads TGCGCCAGCAGCCAAGAGAGGGGCACAGATACGCAGTATTTT.

This clonotype occurred a few times. The V call is TRBV20-1, the J call TRBJ1-5; perhaps TRBD1 as D (6 bases). The CDR3 consists of 14 residues. CDR1 is DFQATT and CDR2 is SNEGSKA in the germline V gene (reference sequence). The V gene lost 2 bases and the J gene lost 6 bases, with 14 bases spanning the gap. CDR3 coding DNA: TGCAGTGCTAGACCAATGGACAGCCTTCAGCCCCAGCATTTT. This gives the protein CSARPMDSLQPQHF.

This clonotype was counted at least ten times. V gene TRBV10-3 combines with J gene TRBJ2-2; TRBD2 matches 9 bases. The germline gives CDR1 ENHRY, CDR2 SYGVKD. Losses at the gene ends were 7 bases for V and 0 bases for J; bases not matched to a gene: 3. The CDR3 has 15 residues. The CDR3 sequence is CAITGGGANTGELFF. The CDR3 DNA sequence: TGTGCCATCACCGGCGGGGGGGCGAACACCGGGGAGCTGTTTTTT.

A few counts support this clonotype. The CDR3 nucleotides read TGCAGTGCTACTAGGGTCTATGGCTACACCTTC. Amino acid sequence: CSATRVYGYTF. The chain carries TRBV20-1 and TRBJ1-2; no reliable D call. The CDR3 totals 11 residues. The germline gives CDR1 DFQATT, CDR2 SNEGSKA (reference sequence). V dropped 4 bases and J dropped 4 bases, with 7 bases sitting between them.

This clonotype was observed a few times. The rearrangement links TRBV25-1 to TRBJ1-1, with 7 bases fitting TRBD1. This CDR3 has 14 residues. CDR1 and CDR2 from the germline V gene are MGHDK and SYGVNS. The trim removed 4 bases at V and 9 bases at J, leaving 11 bases unmatched. The CDR3 sequence: CASSGLGQTIKAFF. The DNA of the CDR3 is TGTGCCAGCAGTGGCTTGGGACAGACTATTAAAGCTTTCTTT.

There are a few counts of this clonotype. The rearrangement links TRBV20-1 to TRBJ2-1, with D possibly TRBD2 on 5 matching bases. V was clipped by 5 bases and J by 4 bases, with 12 bases between them. This CDR3 has 13 residues. From germline, CDR1 is DFQATT and CDR2 SNEGSKA (reference sequence). The CDR3 sequence: CSAEAAGYNEQFF. CDR3 coding DNA: TGCAGTGCTGAAGCCGCGGGTTACAATGAGCAGTTCTTC.

This clonotype was counted between two and nine times. The J gene is TRBJ2-7, the V gene TRBV28; TRBD2 is a possible D gene (6 bases). The CDR3 has 15 residues. Trimming took 3 bases from V and 2 from J, leaving 14 bases between them. Germline values: CDR1 MDHEN, CDR2 SYDVKM. The chain's CDR3 is CASSLAGRPPYEQYF. CDR3 sequence (DNA): TGTGCCAGCAGTTTGGCAGGGAGGCCACCCTACGAGCAGTACTTC.